The source of this TCR beta chain is a study of neurological immune-mediated disorders. Germline V lookup: CDR1 DFQATT, CDR2 SNEGSKA (reference sequence). This CDR3 is built from 14 residues. This clonotype occurred many times. Its specificity is unknown. The junction shows a germline mismatch at one end, possibly a read error. The team produced cDNA through 5'RACE using 10-nucleotide random UMIs. Sequencing of 15-18 subjects in each run yielded over 190 million TCR-beta sequences. TCRdb reprocessed the 5' RACE reads via MiXCR and lists one record per CDR3 protein. Of around 20,000 distinct CDR3 sequences listed, roughly a tenth are singletons. Study findings and constraints: HTLV-1-associated myelopathy had the most TCR clonal expansion, while multiple sclerosis had the least, a level that fell below healthy controls.

Unsorted libraries were generated from 2 million PBMCs held at -80 degrees C. The genes are TRBV20-1 and TRBJ1-1, with a tentative D call TRBD1 (6 bases). Source material: PBMCs. The TCR comes from a woman aged 55-69 years with HTLV-1-associated myelopathy (HAM/TSP). CDR3 protein: CSINRVAVKTEAFF. As DNA, the CDR3 is TGCAGTATAAACAGGGTGGCGGTGAAAACTGAAGCTTTCTTT.